This TCR beta chain originates from a study of blood T cell repertoires in COVID-19. The overall study: Samples came from the United States, Italy and Spain, spanning acute and convalescent COVID-19.

Trimming stripped 6 bases from V and 0 bases from J, with 7 bases between. Germline assignment: CDR1 KGHDR and CDR2 SFDVKD. The CDR3 runs to 14 residues. The assay was immunoSEQ multiplex PCR, and TCRdb's table has in-frame clones only and misses some. The profile shows 140,000 or so clones, 79% of them singletons. Sample: peripheral blood. This TCR derives from a man in his forties or fifties with active or convalescent COVID-19. V usage is TRBV24-1 and J usage is TRBJ2-2, with D hard to call. This chain's CDR3 is CATSPGSNTGELFF. CDR3 DNA sequence: TGTGCCACCAGTCCCGGTTCGAACACCGGGGAGCTGTTTTTT.